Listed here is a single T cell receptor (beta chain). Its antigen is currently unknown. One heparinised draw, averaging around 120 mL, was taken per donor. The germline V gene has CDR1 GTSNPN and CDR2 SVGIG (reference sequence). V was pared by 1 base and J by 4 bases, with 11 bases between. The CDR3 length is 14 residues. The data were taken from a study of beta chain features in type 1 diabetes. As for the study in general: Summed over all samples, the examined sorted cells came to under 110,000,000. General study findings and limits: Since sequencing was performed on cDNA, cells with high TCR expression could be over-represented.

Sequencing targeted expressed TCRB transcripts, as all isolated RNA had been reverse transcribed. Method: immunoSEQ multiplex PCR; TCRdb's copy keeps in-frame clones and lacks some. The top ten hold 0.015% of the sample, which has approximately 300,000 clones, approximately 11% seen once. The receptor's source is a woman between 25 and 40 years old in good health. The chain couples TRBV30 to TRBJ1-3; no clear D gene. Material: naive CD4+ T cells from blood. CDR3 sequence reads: CAWSATVFGNTIYF. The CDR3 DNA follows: TGTGCCTGGAGTGCAACGGTTTTCGGAAACACCATATATTTT.